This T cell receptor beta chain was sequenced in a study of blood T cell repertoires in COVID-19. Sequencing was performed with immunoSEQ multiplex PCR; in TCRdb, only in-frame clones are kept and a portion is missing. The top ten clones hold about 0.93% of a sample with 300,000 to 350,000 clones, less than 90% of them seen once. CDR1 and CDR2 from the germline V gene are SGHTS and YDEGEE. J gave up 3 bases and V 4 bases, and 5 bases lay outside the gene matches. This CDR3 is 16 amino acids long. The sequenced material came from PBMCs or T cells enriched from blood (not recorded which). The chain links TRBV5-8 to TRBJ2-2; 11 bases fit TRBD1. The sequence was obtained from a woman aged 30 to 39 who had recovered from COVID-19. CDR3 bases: TGTGCCAGCAGCCGGACAGGGGGCGTGGACACCGGGGAGCTGTTTTTT. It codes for CASSRTGGVDTGELFF. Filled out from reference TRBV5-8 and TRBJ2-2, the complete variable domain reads EAGVTQSPTHLIKTRGQQATLRCSPISGHTSVYWYQQALGLGLQFLLWYDEGEERNRGNFPPRFSGRQFPNYSSELNVNALELEDSALYLCASSRTGGVDTGELFFGEGSRLTVL.